Reported below is one T cell receptor beta chain. Antigen: not known. Gene names denote mouse genes. The read finishes 1 residue shy of the CDR3 end, and the germline J gene is used to complete it. Time point defined: mouse harvest day 7 after allogeneic transplant. The graft held 10^6 splenic CD5+ T cells and 10^7 T-cell-depleted bone marrow cells. This record comes from a study of tissue T cells after allogeneic stem cell transplantation. Study results and limitations: Across patients, clones rarely overlapped, yet motif clusters were shared tissue-specifically.

This CDR3 spans 13 amino acids. Trimming cost V 1 base and J 3 bases, with 6 bases left between them. Germline-derived CDR1 and CDR2 are SGHND and FRSKSL. Some clones are missing from TCRdb's copy, which holds only in-frame ones; the method was immunoSEQ multiplex PCR. The table has about 2,200 clones, 55% seen once. Material for sequencing was spleen. The source is a female BALB/c mouse given C57BL/6 T cells with graft-versus-host disease after an allogeneic hematopoietic cell transplant. This chain links TRBV15 with TRBJ1-1; D gene unclear. The part of the CDR3 DNA that was read is TGTGCCAGCAGTTTAGGGCCAGACACAGAAGTCTTC. Protein sequence: CASSLGPDTEVF. The CDR3 in full is CASSLGPDTEVFF. The full variable domain, its missing parts supplied by reference TRBV15 and TRBJ1-1, is DAGVTQTPRHEVAEKGQTIILKCEPVSGHNDLFWYRQTKIQGLELLSYFRSKSLMEDGGAFKDRFKAEMLNSSFSTLKIQPTEPKDSAVYLCASSLGPDTEVFFGKGTRLTVV.